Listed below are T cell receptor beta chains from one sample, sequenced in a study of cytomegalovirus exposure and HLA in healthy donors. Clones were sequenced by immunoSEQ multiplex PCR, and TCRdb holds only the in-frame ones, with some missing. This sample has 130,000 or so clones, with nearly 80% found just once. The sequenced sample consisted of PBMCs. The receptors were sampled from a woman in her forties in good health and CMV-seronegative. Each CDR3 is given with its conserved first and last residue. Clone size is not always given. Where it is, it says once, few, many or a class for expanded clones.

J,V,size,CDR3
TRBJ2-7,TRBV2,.,CASRGRGSDYEQYF
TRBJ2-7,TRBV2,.,CASKAGAGEANEQYF
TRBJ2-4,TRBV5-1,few,CASSVGGKRENALAKNIQYF
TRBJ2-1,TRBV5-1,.,CASSYGQGQNEQFF
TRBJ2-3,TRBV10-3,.,CAISEQGTDTQYF
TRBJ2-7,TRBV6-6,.,CASSVGHLDKQYF
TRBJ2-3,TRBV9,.,CASSFRTGRTDTQYF
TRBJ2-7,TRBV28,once,CASTSLGTAPYEQYF
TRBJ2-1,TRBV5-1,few,CASSLGTSGSAYNEQFF
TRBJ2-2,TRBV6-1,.,CASSVFGGNTGELFF
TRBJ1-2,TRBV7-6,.,CASSFPLEHGYTF
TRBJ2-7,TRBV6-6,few,CASSYSPGVGFGQYF
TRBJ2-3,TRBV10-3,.,CAISEPVADTQYF
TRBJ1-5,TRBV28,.,CASRLYSNQPQHF
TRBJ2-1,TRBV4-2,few,CASSQEGLAGGLEQFF
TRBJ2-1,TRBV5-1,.,CASSLVRSGSGNEQFF
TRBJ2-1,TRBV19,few,CASSIGAGEHNEQFF
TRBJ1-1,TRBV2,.,CASSGGTEAFF